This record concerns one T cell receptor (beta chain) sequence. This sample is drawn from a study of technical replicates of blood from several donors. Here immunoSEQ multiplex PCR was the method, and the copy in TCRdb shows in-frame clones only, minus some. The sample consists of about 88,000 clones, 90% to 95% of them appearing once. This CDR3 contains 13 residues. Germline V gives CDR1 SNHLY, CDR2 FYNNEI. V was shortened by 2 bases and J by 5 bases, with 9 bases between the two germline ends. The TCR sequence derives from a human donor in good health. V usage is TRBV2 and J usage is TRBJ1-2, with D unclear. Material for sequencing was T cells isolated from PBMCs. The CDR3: CASSESRAYGYTF. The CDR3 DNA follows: TGTGCCAGCAGTGAATCGCGCGCGTATGGCTACACCTTC. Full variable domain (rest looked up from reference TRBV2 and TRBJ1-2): EPEVTQTPSHQVTQMGQEVILRCVPISNHLYFYWYRQILGQKVEFLVSFYNNEISEKSEIFDDQFSVERPDGSNFTLKIRSTKLEDSAMYFCASSESRAYGYTFGSGTRLTVV.